A selection of T cell receptor beta chains follows, all from one sample in a study of shared clonotypes between healthy human individuals. This table comes from immunoSEQ multiplex PCR, and its TCRdb copy is limited to in-frame clones, with some not included. The data show approximately 2.5 million clones, more than 85% seen once. Material for sequencing was naive CD4+ T cells from PBMCs. The source of these receptors is a man aged 18-30 years in good health. Some clones in this sample may be carry-over from other donors' samples. CDR3s include the opening cysteine and the closing phenylalanine or tryptophan. A D gene is named only where the DNA matches it firmly. Not all rows give a size; the values are once, few, many and, for expanded clones, a class.

abundance: -; j_gene: TRBJ2-1; d_gene: TRBD2; v_gene: TRBV5-1; len: 16; CDR3nt: TGCGCCAGCAGCCTCATCGGGGCGGGAGGGAACAATGAGCAGTTCTTC; CDR3aa: CASSLIGAGGNNEQFF
abundance: -; j_gene: TRBJ2-1; d_gene: -; v_gene: TRBV18; len: 17; CDR3nt: TGTGCCAGCTCACCTAATAGGTTAGCGTCGTACTACAATGAGCAGTTCTTC; CDR3aa: CASSPNRLASYYNEQFF
abundance: -; j_gene: TRBJ2-4; d_gene: -; v_gene: TRBV6-1; len: 15; CDR3nt: TGTGCCAGCAGTGAAGCCAGATTAGCCAAAAACATTCAGTACTTC; CDR3aa: CASSEARLAKNIQYF
abundance: -; j_gene: TRBJ1-5; d_gene: -; v_gene: TRBV6-1; len: 15; CDR3nt: TGTGCCAGCGTCCAGAGTTTGGGTTTCAATCAGCCCCAGCATTTT; CDR3aa: CASVQSLGFNQPQHF
abundance: -; j_gene: TRBJ2-4; d_gene: -; v_gene: TRBV5-1; len: 20; CDR3nt: TGCGCCAGCAGCTTGGCCTATTCAAAAACAGGGTCCGGGGCCAAAAACATTCAGTACTTC; CDR3aa: CASSLAYSKTGSGAKNIQYF
abundance: once; j_gene: TRBJ2-5; d_gene: TRBD2; v_gene: TRBV7-3; len: 17; CDR3nt: TGTGCCAGCAGCCTCGGGACTAGCGGGAGATCGGGGGAGACCCAGTACTTC; CDR3aa: CASSLGTSGRSGETQYF
abundance: -; j_gene: TRBJ1-4; d_gene: -; v_gene: TRBV18; len: 15; CDR3nt: TGTGCCAGCTCACTTACCCAAGCAACTAATGAAAAACTGTTTTTT; CDR3aa: CASSLTQATNEKLFF
abundance: -; j_gene: TRBJ2-5; d_gene: -; v_gene: TRBV6-5; len: 13; CDR3nt: TGTGCCAGCACCGAACGGAGTCCAGAGACCCAGTACTTC; CDR3aa: CASTERSPETQYF
abundance: -; j_gene: TRBJ2-3; d_gene: TRBD1; v_gene: TRBV23-1; len: 15; CDR3nt: TGCGCCAGCAGTCAAACAGGGGGTAGCACAGATACGCAGTATTTT; CDR3aa: CASSQTGGSTDTQYF
abundance: -; j_gene: TRBJ2-7; d_gene: -; v_gene: TRBV5-4; len: 19; CDR3nt: TGTGCCAGCAGCTCCCGCTCCTGGGTCTCTTCGCTCCTACGACTAGACCAGTACTTC; CDR3aa: CASSSRSWVSSLLRLDQYF
abundance: -; j_gene: TRBJ2-1; d_gene: TRBD2; v_gene: TRBV9; len: 15; CDR3nt: TGTGCCAGCACCACTAGCGGGACGGTTTGGGATGAGCAGTTCTTC; CDR3aa: CASTTSGTVWDEQFF
abundance: -; j_gene: TRBJ1-5; d_gene: TRBD1; v_gene: TRBV28; len: 16; CDR3nt: TGTGCCAGCAGTGAACAGGGGGCAGGGGGCAATCAGCCCCAGCATTTT; CDR3aa: CASSEQGAGGNQPQHF
abundance: -; j_gene: TRBJ1-2; d_gene: -; v_gene: TRBV5-1; len: 14; CDR3nt: TGCGCCAGCAGCTTGGAGCAGGAACGCTATGGCTACACCTTC; CDR3aa: CASSLEQERYGYTF
abundance: -; j_gene: TRBJ2-5; d_gene: TRBD2; v_gene: TRBV15; len: 15; CDR3nt: TGTGCCACCAGCTTCGCGGGAGCCGGCGGGGGGACCCAGTACTTC; CDR3aa: CATSFAGAGGGTQYF
abundance: -; j_gene: TRBJ2-3; d_gene: -; v_gene: TRBV28; len: 18; CDR3nt: TGTGCCAGCAGTTCCTCCGCCTCAAGTAGCGGACCCACAGATACGCAGTATTTT; CDR3aa: CASSSSASSSGPTDTQYF
abundance: -; j_gene: TRBJ1-5; d_gene: -; v_gene: TRBV27; len: 15; CDR3nt: TGTGCCAGCAGTGCGGGACGGGTCTCCAATCAGCCCCAGCATTTT; CDR3aa: CASSAGRVSNQPQHF
abundance: -; j_gene: TRBJ1-4; d_gene: -; v_gene: TRBV5-4; len: 15; CDR3nt: TGTGCCAGCAGCCATACCAGGGACGGAAATGAAAAACTGTTTTTT; CDR3aa: CASSHTRDGNEKLFF
abundance: -; j_gene: TRBJ1-1; d_gene: -; v_gene: TRBV15; len: 14; CDR3nt: TGTGCCACCAGCAGAGAGTGGGCGGGCACTGAAGCTTTCTTT; CDR3aa: CATSREWAGTEAFF
abundance: -; j_gene: TRBJ2-5; d_gene: -; v_gene: TRBV6-5; len: 13; CDR3nt: TGTGCCAGCACCCACAGCGGAGGAGAGACCCAGTACTTC; CDR3aa: CASTHSGGETQYF
abundance: -; j_gene: TRBJ2-7; d_gene: TRBD1; v_gene: TRBV10-3; len: 14; CDR3nt: TGTGCCGTGGCATCCCCGGGGACAGGGTGGGAGCAGTACTTC; CDR3aa: CAVASPGTGWEQYF
abundance: -; j_gene: TRBJ2-1; d_gene: TRBD2; v_gene: TRBV7-2; len: 14; CDR3nt: TGTGCCAGCAGCTCCGGGACTAGTGTTCATGAGCAGTTCTTC; CDR3aa: CASSSGTSVHEQFF
abundance: -; j_gene: TRBJ2-4; d_gene: -; v_gene: TRBV5-1; len: 13; CDR3nt: TGCGCCAGCAGCCCAGGGGTGCAGAACATTCAGTACTTC; CDR3aa: CASSPGVQNIQYF
abundance: -; j_gene: TRBJ2-7; d_gene: -; v_gene: TRBV19; len: 14; CDR3nt: TGTGCCAGTAGTCTCCACCGGGCCGAGGGCGAGCAGTACTTC; CDR3aa: CASSLHRAEGEQYF
abundance: -; j_gene: TRBJ2-7; d_gene: TRBD2; v_gene: TRBV7-9; len: 13; CDR3nt: TGTGCCAGCAGAGTTGCGGGAGCCTACGAGCAGTACTTC; CDR3aa: CASRVAGAYEQYF
abundance: -; j_gene: TRBJ2-2; d_gene: -; v_gene: TRBV19; len: 14; CDR3nt: TGTGCCAGTTTGGGGGGTAGCGGCACCGGGGAGCTGTTTTTT; CDR3aa: CASLGGSGTGELFF
abundance: -; j_gene: TRBJ2-7; d_gene: TRBD1; v_gene: TRBV7-6; len: 15; CDR3nt: TGTGCCAGCAGCTTAGGGCCAGGGGGCAGCTACGAGCAGTACTTC; CDR3aa: CASSLGPGGSYEQYF
abundance: once; j_gene: TRBJ2-3; d_gene: TRBD1; v_gene: TRBV30; len: 14; CDR3nt: TGTGCCTGGAGCGGAGGACAGGGCCCAGATACGCAGTATTTT; CDR3aa: CAWSGGQGPDTQYF
abundance: -; j_gene: TRBJ1-5; d_gene: TRBD1; v_gene: TRBV7-8; len: 14; CDR3nt: TGTGCCAGCAGCGATGTACAGGGGGTTCCGCCCCAGCATTTT; CDR3aa: CASSDVQGVPPQHF
abundance: -; j_gene: TRBJ2-5; d_gene: -; v_gene: TRBV5-4; len: 15; CDR3nt: TGTGCCAGCAGCGACCAACGGACGTACGAAGAGACCCAGTACTTC; CDR3aa: CASSDQRTYEETQYF
abundance: -; j_gene: TRBJ2-7; d_gene: -; v_gene: TRBV7-9; len: 11; CDR3nt: TGTGCCAGCAGCTTGATCTACGAGCAGTACTTC; CDR3aa: CASSLIYEQYF
abundance: -; j_gene: TRBJ1-1; d_gene: -; v_gene: TRBV5-1; len: 14; CDR3nt: TGCGCCAGCAGTAGCGAAGGACAGAACACTGAAGCTTTCTTT; CDR3aa: CASSSEGQNTEAFF
abundance: -; j_gene: TRBJ2-7; d_gene: TRBD2; v_gene: TRBV2; len: 14; CDR3nt: TGTGCCAGCAGCGGACTAGCGAGGACCTACGAGCAGTACTTC; CDR3aa: CASSGLARTYEQYF
abundance: -; j_gene: TRBJ1-1; d_gene: -; v_gene: TRBV7-9; len: 14; CDR3nt: TGTGCCAGCAGCTTAGTCCGGCCGAACACTGAAGCTTTCTTT; CDR3aa: CASSLVRPNTEAFF
abundance: -; j_gene: TRBJ1-3; d_gene: -; v_gene: TRBV5-1; len: 16; CDR3nt: TGCGCCAGCAGCTTGGCACAGCTGAGCTCTGGAAACACCATATATTTT; CDR3aa: CASSLAQLSSGNTIYF
abundance: -; j_gene: TRBJ1-2; d_gene: TRBD1; v_gene: TRBV9; len: 14; CDR3nt: TGTGCCAGCAGCGTAGGGGGACAGGGTTGGCGCTACACCTTC; CDR3aa: CASSVGGQGWRYTF
abundance: once; j_gene: TRBJ2-1; d_gene: -; v_gene: TRBV7-2; len: 14; CDR3nt: TGTGCCAGCAGCCTCCGGGACACTCACAATGAGCAGTTCTTC; CDR3aa: CASSLRDTHNEQFF
abundance: -; j_gene: TRBJ1-2; d_gene: -; v_gene: TRBV28; len: 13; CDR3nt: TGTGCCAGCAGTCCCGCTGATCACTATGGCTACACCTTC; CDR3aa: CASSPADHYGYTF